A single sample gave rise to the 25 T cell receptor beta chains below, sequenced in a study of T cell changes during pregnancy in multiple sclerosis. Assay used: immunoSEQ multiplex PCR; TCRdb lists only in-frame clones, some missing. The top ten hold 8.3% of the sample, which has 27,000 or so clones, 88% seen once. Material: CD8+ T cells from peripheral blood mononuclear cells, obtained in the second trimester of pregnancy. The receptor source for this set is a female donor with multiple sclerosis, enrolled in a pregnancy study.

This CDR3 is CATSRDISYNEQFF. The CDR3 nucleotides are TGTGCCACCAGCAGAGATATCTCCTACAATGAGCAGTTCTTC. The rearrangement joins TRBV15 to TRBJ2-1, with D hard to call. Trimming left V 0 bases short and J 0 bases short, with 3 bases between. Per germline, CDR1 LNHNV and CDR2 YYDKDF (reference sequence). The CDR3 covers 14 residues.

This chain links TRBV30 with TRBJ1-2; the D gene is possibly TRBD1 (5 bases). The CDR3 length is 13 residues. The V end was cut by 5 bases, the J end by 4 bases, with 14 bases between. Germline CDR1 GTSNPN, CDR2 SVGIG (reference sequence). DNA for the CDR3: TGTGCCTGGGGGCCAGGGAATAGCTATGGCTACACCTTC. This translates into CAWGPGNSYGYTF.

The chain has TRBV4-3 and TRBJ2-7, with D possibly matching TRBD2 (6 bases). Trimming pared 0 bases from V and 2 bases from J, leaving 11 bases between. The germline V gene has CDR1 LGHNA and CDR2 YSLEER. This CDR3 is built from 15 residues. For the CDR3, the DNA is TGCGCCAGCAGCCAAGATTTCGGGAGTACCTACGAGCAGTACTTC. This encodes CASSQDFGSTYEQYF.

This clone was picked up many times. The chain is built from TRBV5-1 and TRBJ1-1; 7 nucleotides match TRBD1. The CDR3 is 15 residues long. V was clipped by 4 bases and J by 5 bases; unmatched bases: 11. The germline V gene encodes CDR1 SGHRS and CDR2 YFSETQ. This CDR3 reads CASSPSGQRRTEAFF. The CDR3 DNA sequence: TGCGCCAGCAGCCCCTCGGGACAGCGTAGAACTGAAGCTTTCTTT.

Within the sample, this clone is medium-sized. The CDR3 sequence: CATQGGGKRGETQYF. The CDR3 DNA reads TGTGCCACCCAGGGGGGTGGCAAAAGGGGGGAGACCCAGTACTTC. This rearrangement joins TRBV19 to TRBJ2-5, with D perhaps TRBD1 (7 bases). The CDR3 spans 15 residues. The V and J ends lost 10 bases and 5 bases respectively, with 23 bases between them. Germline lookup yields CDR1 LNHDA and CDR2 SQIVND (reference sequence).

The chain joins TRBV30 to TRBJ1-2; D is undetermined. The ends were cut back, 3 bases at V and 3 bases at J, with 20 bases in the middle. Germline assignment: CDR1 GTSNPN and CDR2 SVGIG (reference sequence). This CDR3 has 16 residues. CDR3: CAWRGGSSPRHYGYTF. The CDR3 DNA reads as TGTGCCTGGAGAGGAGGGAGTTCACCCCGGCACTATGGCTACACCTTC.

The CDR3 protein is CASSYWGAMNTEAFF. In nucleotides, the CDR3 is TGTGCCAGCAGTTACTGGGGAGCTATGAACACTGAAGCTTTCTTT. This chain joins TRBV6-5 and TRBJ1-1; D gene uncertain. This CDR3 has 15 residues. With 1 base removed from V and 0 bases from J, the gap between germline ends came to 9 bases. Per the germline V gene, CDR1 is MNHEY and CDR2 is SVGAGI.

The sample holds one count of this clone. Here the CDR3 reads CASSMGGFYNEQFF. The DNA for the CDR3 is TGTGCCAGTAGTATGGGGGGATTCTACAATGAGCAGTTCTTC. The chain has TRBV19 and TRBJ2-1; possibly TRBD2 for D (6 bases). The V end was cut by 3 bases, the J end by 3 bases, with 9 bases between. Germline CDR1 and CDR2: LNHDA and SQIVND (reference sequence). The CDR3 sequence is 14 residues long.

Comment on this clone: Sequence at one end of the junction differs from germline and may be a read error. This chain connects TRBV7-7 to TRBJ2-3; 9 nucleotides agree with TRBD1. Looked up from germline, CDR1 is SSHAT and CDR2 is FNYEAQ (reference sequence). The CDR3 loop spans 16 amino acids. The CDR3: CASSSSGTGTTDTQYF. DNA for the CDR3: TGTGCTAGCAGCTCCTCCGGGACAGGGACCACAGATACGCAGTATTTT.

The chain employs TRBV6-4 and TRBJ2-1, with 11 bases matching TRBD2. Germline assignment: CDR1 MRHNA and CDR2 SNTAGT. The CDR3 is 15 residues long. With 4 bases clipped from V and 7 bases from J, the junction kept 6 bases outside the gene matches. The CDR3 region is CASSVLAGEGNEQFF. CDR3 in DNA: TGTGCCAGCAGTGTACTAGCGGGGGAGGGTAATGAGCAGTTCTTC.

The DNA of the CDR3 is TGTGCCAGCAGCCTTAGGGAACAGGGGTTCCTCTACGAGCAGTACTTC. It translates to CASSLREQGFLYEQYF. V and J are TRBV5-6 and TRBJ2-7; 7 bases align to TRBD1. With V trimmed by 4 bases and J by 3 bases, 13 bases remained unmatched. Germline V lookup: CDR1 SGHDT, CDR2 YYEEEE. The CDR3 loop spans 16 amino acids. The full variable domain, completed using reference TRBV5-6 and TRBJ2-7, is DAGVTQSPTHLIKTRGQQVTLRCSPKSGHDTVSWYQQALGQGPQFIFQYYEEEERQRGNFPDRFSGHQFPNYSSELNVNALLLGDSALYLCASSLREQGFLYEQYFGPGTRLTVT.

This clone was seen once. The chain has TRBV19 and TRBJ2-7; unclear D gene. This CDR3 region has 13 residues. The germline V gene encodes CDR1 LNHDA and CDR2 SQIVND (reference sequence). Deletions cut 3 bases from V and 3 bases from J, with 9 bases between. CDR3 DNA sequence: TGTGCCAGTAGTATCCGCCCGGGCTACGAGCAGTACTTC. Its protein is CASSIRPGYEQYF. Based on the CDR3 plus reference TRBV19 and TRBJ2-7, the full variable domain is DGGITQSPKYLFRKEGQNVTLSCEQNLNHDAMYWYRQDPGQGLRLIYYSQIVNDFQKGDIAEGYSVSREKKESFPLTVTSAQKNPTAFYLCASSIRPGYEQYFGPGTRLTVT.

The CDR3 protein is CASSLEQVSPLHF. CDR3 DNA: TGTGCCAGCAGCTTGGAGCAGGTGTCACCCCTCCACTTT. The genes are TRBV5-6 and TRBJ1-6; D not certain. Trimming left V 0 bases short and J 10 bases short, with 8 bases between. The CDR3 totals 13 residues. CDR1 is SGHDT and CDR2 is YYEEEE in the germline V gene.

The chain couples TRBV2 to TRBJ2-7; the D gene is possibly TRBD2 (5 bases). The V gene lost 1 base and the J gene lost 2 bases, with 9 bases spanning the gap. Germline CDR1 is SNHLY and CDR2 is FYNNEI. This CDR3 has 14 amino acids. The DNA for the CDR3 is TGTGCCAGCAGTGAAGGGCCGGGAACCTACGAGCAGTACTTC. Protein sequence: CASSEGPGTYEQYF.

This CDR3 reads CASSLYPPSYEQYF. Written as DNA, the CDR3 is TGTGCCAGCAGTTTATACCCACCTAGCTACGAGCAGTACTTC. This chain connects TRBV28 to TRBJ2-5; D uncertain. The J call may be in error: the DNA end matches TRBJ2-7 better. In germline, CDR1 is MDHEN, CDR2 SYDVKM. The CDR3 contains 14 residues.

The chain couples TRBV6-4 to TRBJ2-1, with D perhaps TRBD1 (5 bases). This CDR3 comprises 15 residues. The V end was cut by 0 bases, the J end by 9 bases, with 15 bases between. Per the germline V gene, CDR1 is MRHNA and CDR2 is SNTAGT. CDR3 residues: CASSDSNAGSGEQFF. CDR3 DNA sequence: TGTGCCAGCAGTGACTCGAATGCAGGGTCCGGTGAGCAGTTCTTC.

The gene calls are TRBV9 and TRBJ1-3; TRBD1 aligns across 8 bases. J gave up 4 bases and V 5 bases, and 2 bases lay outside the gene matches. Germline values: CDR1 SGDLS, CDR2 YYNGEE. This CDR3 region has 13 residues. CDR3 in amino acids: CASSTGGGNTIYF. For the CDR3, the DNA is TGTGCCAGCAGTACAGGGGGGGGAAACACCATATATTTT.

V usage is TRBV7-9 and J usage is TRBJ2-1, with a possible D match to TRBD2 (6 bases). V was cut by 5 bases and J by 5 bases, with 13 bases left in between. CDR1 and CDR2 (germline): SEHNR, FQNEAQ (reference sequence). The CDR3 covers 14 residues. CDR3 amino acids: CASSTPGTHNEQFF. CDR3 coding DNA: TGTGCCAGCAGCACACCCGGGACTCACAATGAGCAGTTCTTC.

The CDR3: CASSLVGSNSPLHF. CDR3 bases: TGTGCCAGCAGCTTGGTAGGGAGTAATTCACCCCTCCACTTT. The chain combines TRBV7-3 with TRBJ1-6; D remains ambiguous. Trimming shortened V by 3 bases and J by 6 bases, and 9 bases separated the two germline ends. CDR3 length: 14 amino acids. The germline gives CDR1 SGHTA, CDR2 FQGTGA.

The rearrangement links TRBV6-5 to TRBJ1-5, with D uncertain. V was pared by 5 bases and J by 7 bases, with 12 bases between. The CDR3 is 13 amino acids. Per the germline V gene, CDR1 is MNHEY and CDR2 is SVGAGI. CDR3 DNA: TGTGCCAGCAGTCGGGAATACGGACAGCCCCAGCATTTT. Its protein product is CASSREYGQPQHF.

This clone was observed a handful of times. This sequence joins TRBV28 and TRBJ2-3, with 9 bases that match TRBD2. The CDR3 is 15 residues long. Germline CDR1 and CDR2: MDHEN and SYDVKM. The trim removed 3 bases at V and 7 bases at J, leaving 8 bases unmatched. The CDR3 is CASSFVVAGVNTQYF. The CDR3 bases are TGTGCCAGCAGTTTCGTGGTAGCGGGGGTGAATACGCAGTATTTT.

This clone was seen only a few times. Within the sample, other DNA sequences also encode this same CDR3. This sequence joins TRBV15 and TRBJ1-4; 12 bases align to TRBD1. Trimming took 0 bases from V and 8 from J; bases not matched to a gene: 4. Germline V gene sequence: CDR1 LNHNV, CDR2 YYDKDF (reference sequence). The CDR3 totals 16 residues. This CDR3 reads CATSRETGTGGEKLFF. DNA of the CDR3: TGTGCCACCAGCAGAGAAACCGGGACAGGGGGCGAAAAACTGTTTTTT.

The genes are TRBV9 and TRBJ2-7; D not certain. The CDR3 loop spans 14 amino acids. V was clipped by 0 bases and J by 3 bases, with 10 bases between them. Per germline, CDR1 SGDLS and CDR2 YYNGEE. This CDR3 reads CASSVGDNRYEQYF. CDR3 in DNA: TGTGCCAGCAGCGTAGGTGACAACCGCTACGAGCAGTACTTC.

CDR3 in DNA: TGTGCCAGCAGCGTAGGCGGCTCCGGGGCAGATACGCAGTATTTT. This encodes CASSVGGSGADTQYF. The chain links TRBV9 to TRBJ2-3; possible D gene TRBD2, 5 bases. CDR1 is SGDLS, CDR2 YYNGEE, per germline. The CDR3 is 15 amino acids. Trimming removed 0 bases from V and 4 bases from J, with 12 bases in between.

The CDR3 is CASSYSIRFGHGYTF. The CDR3 region has the DNA TGTGCCAGCAGTTACTCAATACGCTTTGGCCATGGCTACACCTTC. This chain joins TRBV6-5 and TRBJ1-2; no firm D call. Germline V CDR1 and CDR2: MNHEY, SVGAGI. V lost 0 bases and J lost 6, with 14 bases in between. CDR3 size: 15 residues.